A selection of T cell receptor beta chains follows, all from one sample in a study of regulatory T cells in long-lasting Graves disease. TCRdb processed the multiplex PCR reads anew with MiXCR; each CDR3 protein has one entry. The sample has some 220,000 distinct CDR3 sequences, around a fifth seen once. Another study also made use of these data, one on T cells in Graves' hyperthyroidism and ophthalmopathy.

The sequencing used peripheral blood mononuclear cells (PBMCs), collected at new diagnosis, from a patient treated with antithyroid drugs. The receptor set was obtained from a woman aged 25 to 39 with Graves disease. Each CDR3 is given with its conserved first and last residue. A D gene is named only where the DNA matches it firmly. Expanded clones are given a class, and other clones once, few, many or no size at all.

cdr3_length j_call v_call d_call clone_size cdr3_nt cdr3_aa
16 TRBJ1-1 TRBV7-9 TRBD1 many TGTGCCAGCAATAGGGGGACAGGGGGCATGAACACTGAAGCTTTCTTT CASNRGTGGMNTEAFF
15 TRBJ1-6 TRBV27 TRBD1 many TGTGCCAGCAGTTTATTGCAGGGGGCCGGTTCACCCCTCCACTTT CASSLLQGAGSPLHF
12 TRBJ2-7 TRBV20-1 NA NA TGCAGTCCCTTGGTTGGAGTCTACGAGCAGTACTTC CSPLVGVYEQYF
11 TRBJ2-7 TRBV27 TRBD2 many TGTGCCAGCTGGGGGGGGTACGAGCAGTACTTC CASWGGYEQYF
14 TRBJ2-7 TRBV20-1 NA NA TGCAGTGCTAGCCTTCGGGGGAAGACCTACGAGCAGTACTTC CSASLRGKTYEQYF
11 TRBJ2-7 TRBV20-1 NA few TGCAGTGCTAGAAGCGGCTACGAGCAGTACTTC CSARSGYEQYF
15 TRBJ2-2 TRBV11-2 NA NA TGTGCCAGCAGCTTAATGCTGGTAAATACCGGGGAGCTGTTTTTT CASSLMLVNTGELFF
16 TRBJ1-1 TRBV11-2 TRBD1 many TGTGCCAGCAGCTTACGGCGACAGGGGAGAAACACTGAAGCTTTCTTT CASSLRRQGRNTEAFF
15 TRBJ2-1 TRBV19 TRBD2 many TGTGCCAGTAGCCCGACTAGCGGGACGGGCAATGAGCAGTTCTTC CASSPTSGTGNEQFF
14 TRBJ2-1 TRBV9 TRBD1 few TGTGCCAGCACCGCTCCGGGACAGGGCAATGAGCAGTTCTTC CASTAPGQGNEQFF
15 TRBJ2-1 TRBV7-2 TRBD1 many TGTGCCAGCAGCCCCGGGACAGGGAACAGGAATGAGCAGTTCTTC CASSPGTGNRNEQFF
22 TRBJ1-3 TRBV6-1 TRBD1 many TGTGCCAGCAGCCGGGCGAGTTATCCAGTGATAGGGGGCTTATCCTCTGGAAACACCATATATTTT CASSRASYPVIGGLSSGNTIYF
17 TRBJ1-1 TRBV7-9 NA many TGTGCCAGCAGCTTAGCAGCGAGGGCTGAAGGGGCCACTGAAGCTTTCTTT CASSLAARAEGATEAFF
14 TRBJ2-7 TRBV4-1 TRBD1 NA TGCGCCAGCAGCCCCGGGACAGGGGACCGAGAGCAGTACTTC CASSPGTGDREQYF
13 TRBJ1-4 TRBV7-9 NA many TGTGCCAGCAGCCCCGCAACTAATGAAAAACTGTTTTTT CASSPATNEKLFF
15 TRBJ1-1 TRBV7-9 NA many TGTGCCAGCAGCTTAGGGGTCCCAGGCGCCACTGAAGCTTTCTTT CASSLGVPGATEAFF
13 TRBJ1-2 TRBV20-1 NA many TGCAGTGCTAGAGATGCTGGGACATTTGGCTACACCTTC CSARDAGTFGYTF
16 TRBJ2-3 TRBV5-4 TRBD1 few TGTGCCAGCAGCTTGGCTAAGGGGGCGAGCACAGATACGCAGTATTTT CASSLAKGASTDTQYF
13 TRBJ1-6 TRBV19 NA NA TGTGCCACCGCGACAGGAGGGAAATCACCCCTCCACTTT CATATGGKSPLHF
12 TRBJ2-2 TRBV5-5 NA many TGTGCCAGCAGGCGGACGGTTGGGGAGCTGTTTTTT CASRRTVGELFF
18 TRBJ2-5 TRBV5-6 NA many TGTGCCAGCAGCCCCTTGGGGTCGGGGGCCTGGGATCAAGAGACCCAGTACTTC CASSPLGSGAWDQETQYF
14 TRBJ2-7 TRBV7-6 TRBD1 many TGTGCCAGCAGCTCGCGGACAGGATCCTACGAGCAGTACTTC CASSSRTGSYEQYF
15 TRBJ1-2 TRBV3-1 NA many TGTGCCAGCAGCCAAGGCCCGGACGCTAACTATGGCTACACCTTC CASSQGPDANYGYTF
14 TRBJ1-5 TRBV7-9 NA many TGTGCCAGCAGCGACGGGCTCAGCAATCAGCCCCAGCATTTT CASSDGLSNQPQHF
15 TRBJ1-6 TRBV9 NA many TGTGCCAGCAGCGTAGCTCCTTCGACAGATTCACCCCTCCACTTT CASSVAPSTDSPLHF
12 TRBJ2-5 TRBV18 NA many TGTGCCAGCTCACCACGCGAAGAGACCCAGTACTTC CASSPREETQYF
15 TRBJ1-2 TRBV6-1 TRBD1 many TGTGCCAGCACCCCAACCGGGACAGCTAACTATGGCTACACCTTC CASTPTGTANYGYTF
16 TRBJ1-4 TRBV4-2 NA NA TGTGCCAGCAGCCAAGAAAGAAGGCTCGAGTTTGGAAAACTGTTTTTT CASSQERRLEFGKLFF
13 TRBJ1-2 TRBV6-5 NA many TGTGCCAGCAGTTATGTGGCGGATTATGGCTACACCTTC CASSYVADYGYTF
15 TRBJ2-1 TRBV2 NA many TGTGCCAGCAGTATAAGGGGGGACTCCTACAATGAGCAGTTCTTC CASSIRGDSYNEQFF
13 TRBJ2-1 TRBV2 NA many TGTGCCTCCCGCGTTACCTCCTACAATGAGCAGTTCTTC CASRVTSYNEQFF
16 TRBJ2-2 TRBV5-1 TRBD2 many TGTGCCAGCAGCTTCCGCGGGAGTCGGCTCACCGGGGAGCTGTTTTTT CASSFRGSRLTGELFF
18 TRBJ2-1 TRBV2 TRBD2 many TGTGCCAGCAGCCCCCGGGGGGGGCGGGGGGCCTCCTACAATGAGCAGTTCTTC CASSPRGGRGASYNEQFF
15 TRBJ2-7 TRBV11-2 TRBD2 many TGTGCCAGCAGCGGTGGGACTAGCGGACACTACGAGCAGTACTTC CASSGGTSGHYEQYF
14 TRBJ2-3 TRBV19 NA many TGTGCCAGTAGTATAGTCCTCGGGACAGATACGCAGTATTTT CASSIVLGTDTQYF
15 TRBJ2-2 TRBV2 NA once TGTGCCAGCAGCGGGGGCAGGGGAGGGACCGGGGAGCTGTTTTTT CASSGGRGGTGELFF
13 TRBJ1-2 TRBV5-8 NA once TGTGCCAGCAGCTTAGTGGGAACGTTTGGCTACACCTTC CASSLVGTFGYTF
13 TRBJ2-7 TRBV10-2 NA few TGCGCCAGCAGTGACCCAGGGATGTACGAGCAGTACTTC CASSDPGMYEQYF
17 TRBJ1-5 TRBV6-1 TRBD1 many TGTGCCAGCAGCAAGACGGACAGGGGATATAGCAATCAGCCCCAGCATTTT CASSKTDRGYSNQPQHF
16 TRBJ1-4 TRBV28 TRBD1 NA TGTGCCAGCAGTCTCAAGACAGGGGAGACTAATGAAAAACTGTTTTTT CASSLKTGETNEKLFF